This passage covers 32 T cell receptor beta chains from one sample sequenced in a study of beta chain features in type 1 diabetes. Whole-study findings and limits: Among all four CD4+ subsets, Type 1 diabetes patients had TCRB CDR3s that were moderately but significantly shorter.

Expressed TCRB transcripts were sequenced because the isolated RNA had all been reverse transcribed beforehand. Measured with immunoSEQ multiplex PCR; TCRdb has only the in-frame clones, and not every one. Altogether more than 300,000 clones are present, roughly 12% being singletons, with the ten largest covering approximately 0.011%. What these receptors recognize is not known. The specimen was naive CD4+ T cells from blood. These receptors were taken from a woman under 30 with type 1 diabetes.

This clone was counted only a few times. The chain uses TRBV30 and TRBJ2-3, with D tentatively TRBD2 (5 bases). The germline V gene encodes CDR1 GTSNPN and CDR2 SVGIG (reference sequence). The CDR3 is made up of 12 amino acids. Deletions cut 5 bases from V and 1 base from J, with 7 bases between. The CDR3 loop reads CAWSGGTDTQYF. The CDR3 DNA sequence: TGTGCCTGGTCCGGGGGCACAGATACGCAGTATTTT.

This clone appeared a few times. The V gene is TRBV5-1, the J gene TRBJ1-1; 7 nucleotides align to TRBD1. Germline CDR1 and CDR2: SGHRS and YFSETQ. With V trimmed by 0 bases and J by 0 bases, 11 bases remained unmatched. The CDR3 extends over 18 amino acids. The CDR3 spells CASSLEIRTGTMNTEAFF. The DNA for the CDR3 is TGCGCCAGCAGCTTGGAGATTCGGACAGGAACCATGAACACTGAAGCTTTCTTT.

V is TRBV12-5 and J is TRBJ2-1; perhaps TRBD2 as D (5 bases). The CDR3 length is 14 residues. CDR1 is LGHNT, CDR2 FRNRAP, per germline. V lost 5 bases and J lost 5, with 13 bases in between. The CDR3 spells CASGREITDNEQFF. The CDR3 DNA reads TGTGCTAGTGGTCGGGAAATAACGGACAATGAGCAGTTCTTC.

This chain connects TRBV2 to TRBJ2-7; 9 positions match TRBD1. This CDR3 comprises 15 residues. V lost 4 bases to trimming and J lost 3 bases; unmatched junction nucleotides: 7. The germline gives CDR1 SNHLY, CDR2 FYNNEI. The CDR3 here is CASSVESGQGYEQYF. The CDR3 nucleotides read TGTGCCAGCAGTGTGGAGTCGGGACAGGGCTACGAGCAGTACTTC.

This sequence joins TRBV28 and TRBJ2-3; D possibly corresponds to TRBD2 (6 bases). The germline V and J ends were trimmed by 3 bases and 0 bases, with 13 bases remaining between them. Per germline, CDR1 MDHEN and CDR2 SYDVKM. The CDR3 has 16 amino acids. The CDR3, as DNA: TGTGCCAGCAGTTTTATGCCGGGAGTTAGCACAGATACGCAGTATTTT. It translates to CASSFMPGVSTDTQYF.

This clone was recorded a few times. The chain couples TRBV7-2 to TRBJ1-1, with D perhaps matching TRBD1 (5 bases). Trimming took 5 bases from V and 1 from J, leaving 11 bases between them. CDR1 SGHTA and CDR2 FQGNSA come from the germline V gene. CDR3 size: 14 residues. DNA for the CDR3: TGTGCCAGCAGCCCCGCGGGGGGGAACACTGAAGCTTTCTTT. It codes for CASSPAGGNTEAFF. Full variable domain (missing parts from reference TRBV7-2 and TRBJ1-1): GAGVSQSPSNKVTEKGKDVELRCDPISGHTALYWYRQSLGQGLEFLIYFQGNSAPDKSGLPSDRFSAERTGGSVSTLTIQRTQQEDSAVYLCASSPAGGNTEAFFGQGTRLTVV.

V usage is TRBV5-1 and J usage is TRBJ1-5, with unresolved D. Trimming removed 4 bases from V and 4 bases from J, with 18 bases in between. CDR1 is SGHRS, CDR2 YFSETQ, per germline. CDR3 length equals 16 residues. The DNA of the CDR3 is TGCGCCAGCAGCCTTGGGGAGGGAGGGTCAAATCAGCCCCAGCATTTT. Translated: CASSLGEGGSNQPQHF.

V usage is TRBV5-1 and J usage is TRBJ2-1, with 13 positions matching TRBD2. The CDR3 is 16 residues long. Germline CDR1 reads SGHRS; CDR2 reads YFSETQ. Germline trimming cut 3 bases from V and 9 bases from J; bases unmatched to any gene: 9. CDR3 protein: CASSSLTSGRALEQFF. For the CDR3, the DNA is TGCGCCAGCAGCTCTCTAACTAGCGGGAGGGCACTTGAGCAGTTCTTC. Filled out from reference TRBV5-1 and TRBJ2-1, the complete variable domain reads KAGVTQTPRYLIKTRGQQVTLSCSPISGHRSVSWYQQTPGQGLQFLFEYFSETQRNKGNFPGRFSGRQFSNSRSEMNVSTLELGDSALYLCASSSLTSGRALEQFFGPGTRLTVL.

The V and J genes are TRBV4-2 and TRBJ2-2, with D unresolved. Trimming cost V 3 bases and J 8 bases, with 4 bases left between them. Germline loops: CDR1 LGHNA, CDR2 YNFKEQ. The CDR3 is 11 amino acids. The chain's CDR3 is CASSHSGELFF. The CDR3 DNA sequence: TGTGCCAGCAGCCATAGTGGGGAGCTGTTTTTT.

In this sample, this clone turned up a few times. V gene TRBV29-1 combines with J gene TRBJ1-1; TRBD1 is a possible D gene (6 bases). V lost 3 bases to trimming and J lost 3 bases, with 8 bases between them. Germline CDR1 reads SQVTM; CDR2 reads ANQGSEA. The CDR3 consists of 12 residues. CDR3 nucleotide sequence: TGCAGCGTTGAGGACAGCTACACTGAAGCTTTCTTT. Amino acid sequence: CSVEDSYTEAFF. Full variable domain (missing parts from reference TRBV29-1 and TRBJ1-1): SAVISQKPSRDICQRGTSLTIQCQVDSQVTMMFWYRQQPGQSLTLIATANQGSEATYESGFVIDKFPISRPNLTFSTLTVSNMSPEDSSIYLCSVEDSYTEAFFGQGTRLTVV.

A few counts support this clone. The genes are TRBV30 and TRBJ1-1; no clear D gene. Between the trimmed V and J ends, which lost 2 bases and 1 base, there was a span of 8 bases. The CDR3 sequence is 13 residues long. Germline V gene data show CDR1 as GTSNPN and CDR2 as SVGIG (reference sequence). Here the CDR3 DNA reads TGTGCCTGGAGTTTCACGGGGAACACTGAAGCTTTCTTT. This gives the protein CAWSFTGNTEAFF.

The rearrangement links TRBV28 to TRBJ2-3; TRBD1 is a possible D gene (8 bases). The CDR3 consists of 16 residues. Germline assignment: CDR1 MDHEN and CDR2 SYDVKM. The V gene lost 6 bases and the J gene lost 3 bases, with 19 bases spanning the gap. Written as DNA, the CDR3 is TGTGCCAGCAGCCGAGCGGGGCAGGGGGCAACAGATACGCAGTATTTT. This codes for CASSRAGQGATDTQYF.

This clone was picked up a small number of times. This chain uses TRBV5-6 with TRBJ2-1, with 10 bases fitting TRBD1. V gave up 4 bases and J gave up 2 bases; unmatched junction bases: 6. This CDR3 has 16 amino acids. The germline CDR1 and CDR2 sequences are SGHDT and YYEEEE. CDR3 coding DNA: TGTGCCAGCAGCCTGGACAGGGGGTCCGCCTACAATGAGCAGTTCTTC. It translates to CASSLDRGSAYNEQFF.

The chain employs TRBV20-1 and TRBJ2-1; D is unresolved. This CDR3 region has 10 residues. The ends were cut back, 5 bases at V and 4 bases at J, with 3 bases in the middle. Germline V CDR1 and CDR2: DFQATT, SNEGSKA (reference sequence). In DNA form, the CDR3 reads TGCAGTGCTCCGTACAATGAGCAGTTCTTC. This translates into CSAPYNEQFF.

This clone was seen more than once but under ten times. The genes are TRBV5-1 and TRBJ1-1; D gene uncertain. This CDR3 comprises 13 residues. Per germline, CDR1 SGHRS and CDR2 YFSETQ. The V end was cut by 3 bases, the J end by 10 bases, with 16 bases between. In DNA form, the CDR3 reads TGCGCCAGCAGCTCCCCGGGCGGGTATGGAGCTTTCTTT. As protein: CASSSPGGYGAFF.

This clone came up a few times. The V gene is TRBV9, the J gene TRBJ2-5; TRBD2 matches at 10 bases. The CDR3 loop spans 17 amino acids. With V trimmed by 0 bases and J by 0 bases, 5 bases remained unmatched. In germline, CDR1 is SGDLS, CDR2 YYNGEE. The CDR3 region is CASSVDLAGGYQETQYF. The CDR3 DNA reads TGTGCCAGCAGCGTAGACTTAGCGGGGGGTTACCAAGAGACCCAGTACTTC.

This clone turned up a few times. V is TRBV6-5 and J is TRBJ2-7, with 10 nucleotides matching TRBD1. The CDR3 extends over 14 amino acids. Losses at the gene ends were 7 bases for V and 3 bases for J; bases not matched to a gene: 6. CDR1 and CDR2 (germline): MNHEY, SVGAGI. For the CDR3, the DNA is TGTGCCAGCACCCTAAGGACAGGGGGCTACGAGCAGTACTTC. The encoded protein is CASTLRTGGYEQYF.

The gene calls are TRBV4-3 and TRBJ1-4; D not resolved. This CDR3 contains 12 residues. CDR1 and CDR2 (germline): LGHNA, YSLEER. Trimming left V 4 bases short and J 7 bases short, with 7 bases between. This CDR3 is CASSPRGEKLFF. CDR3 bases: TGCGCCAGCAGCCCCCGGGGTGAAAAACTGTTTTTT.

V and J are TRBV14 and TRBJ1-2; D remains unclear. V lost 1 base and J 2 bases, leaving 2 bases between the germline ends. Germline V gives CDR1 SGHDN, CDR2 FVKESK. The CDR3 is 12 residues long. The CDR3 region has the DNA TGTGCCAGCAGCCAAGTAAACTATGGCTACACCTTC. This codes for CASSQVNYGYTF.

A few counts support this clone. The chain combines TRBV7-2 with TRBJ2-1, with TRBD2 matching 9 bases. CDR1 is SGHTA and CDR2 is FQGNSA in the germline V gene. The CDR3 is made up of 16 amino acids. With 4 bases clipped from V and 8 bases from J, the junction kept 12 bases outside the gene matches. As DNA, the CDR3 is TGTGCCAGCAGCTCCCCTCTCGCGGGAGGGCCGTATGAGCAGTTCTTC. Amino acids: CASSSPLAGGPYEQFF. The full variable domain, its missing parts supplied by reference TRBV7-2 and TRBJ2-1, is GAGVSQSPSNKVTEKGKDVELRCDPISGHTALYWYRQSLGQGLEFLIYFQGNSAPDKSGLPSDRFSAERTGGSVSTLTIQRTQQEDSAVYLCASSSPLAGGPYEQFFGPGTRLTVL.

This clone was counted between two and nine times. CDR3 protein: CASSPRTGLKETQYF. The CDR3 DNA reads as TGTGCCAGCAGCCCCCGGACAGGGTTAAAGGAGACCCAGTACTTC. The V call is TRBV14, the J call TRBJ2-5; 8 positions match TRBD1. Germline CDR1 and CDR2: SGHDN and FVKESK. V was clipped by 4 bases and J by 5 bases; unmatched bases: 9. The CDR3 consists of 15 residues.

This chain connects TRBV4-1 to TRBJ2-1, with 11 nucleotides matching TRBD2. Germline lookup yields CDR1 MGHRA and CDR2 YSYEKL. The CDR3 totals 16 residues. After removal of 5 bases from V and 6 bases from J, the junction contained 9 bases not matched to a gene. The CDR3 DNA sequence: TGCGCCAGCAGCACTCCAACTAGCGGGAGTGGCAATGAGCAGTTCTTC. Translating gives CASSTPTSGSGNEQFF.

V is TRBV5-4 and J is TRBJ1-5; tentatively, D is TRBD1 (5 bases). V lost 3 bases, J lost 5 bases, and 21 bases lay in between. This CDR3 has 17 residues. Germline assignment: CDR1 SGHNT and CDR2 YYREEE (reference sequence). Written as DNA, the CDR3 is TGTGCCAGCAGCTATAAGGGAGGGGACGCCGGGGATCAGCCCCAGCATTTT. Translated: CASSYKGGDAGDQPQHF. Filled out from reference TRBV5-4 and TRBJ1-5, the complete variable domain reads ETGVTQSPTHLIKTRGQQVTLRCSSQSGHNTVSWYQQALGQGPQFIFQYYREEENGRGNFPPRFSGLQFPNYSSELNVNALELDDSALYLCASSYKGGDAGDQPQHFGDGTRLSIL.

The V gene is TRBV6-5, the J gene TRBJ1-2; no clear D gene. Per the germline V gene, CDR1 is MNHEY and CDR2 is SVGAGI. CDR3 length: 14 amino acids. V lost 0 bases to trimming and J lost 8 bases, with 13 bases between them. CDR3 nucleotide sequence: TGTGCCAGCAGTTACTCGAGCCGGGGTAACGGCTACACCTTC. This encodes CASSYSSRGNGYTF.

This clone was seen a few times. The V gene is TRBV29-1, the J gene TRBJ1-2; 9 bases map to TRBD1. The CDR3 runs to 13 residues. Per the germline V gene, CDR1 is SQVTM and CDR2 is ANQGSEA. V was pared by 7 bases and J by 4 bases, with 7 bases of the junction left unmatched. Written as DNA, the CDR3 is TGCAGCGGTGGGGACAGGGAGAGCTATGGCTACACCTTC. It specifies CSGGDRESYGYTF. Combining the CDR3 with reference TRBV29-1 and TRBJ1-2 gives the whole variable domain SAVISQKPSRDICQRGTSLTIQCQVDSQVTMMFWYRQQPGQSLTLIATANQGSEATYESGFVIDKFPISRPNLTFSTLTVSNMSPEDSSIYLCSGGDRESYGYTFGSGTRLTVV.

V gene TRBV28 combines with J gene TRBJ2-5; D gene uncertain. The J call could be wrong; TRBJ2-7 is a better fit for the DNA end. This CDR3 comprises 13 residues. Looked up from germline, CDR1 is MDHEN and CDR2 is SYDVKM. The CDR3 loop reads CASSLSTSYEQYF. As DNA, the CDR3 is TGTGCCAGCAGTTTATCAACTTCCTACGAGCAGTACTTC.

This clone was observed a handful of times. The chain recombines TRBV2 with TRBJ2-5; tentatively, D is TRBD2 (6 bases). V lost 4 bases to trimming and J lost 1 base, with 10 bases between them. The CDR3 totals 14 residues. Germline values: CDR1 SNHLY, CDR2 FYNNEI. The CDR3 DNA sequence: TGTGCCAGCAGTGTTCTAGCGACCCAAGAGACCCAGTACTTC. It specifies CASSVLATQETQYF.

The chain recombines TRBV6-5 with TRBJ2-1, with D possibly being TRBD2 (5 bases). Looked up from germline, CDR1 is MNHEY and CDR2 is SVGAGI. Trimming left V 6 bases short and J 8 bases short, with 8 bases between. There are 11 residues in the CDR3. The CDR3 here is CASRFSDEQFF. The CDR3 nucleotides read TGTGCCAGCAGGTTTAGCGATGAGCAGTTCTTC.

This clone was found a few times. This chain joins TRBV4-3 and TRBJ1-2; the D is unclear. V lost 1 base, J lost 4 bases, and 7 bases lay in between. The germline gives CDR1 LGHNA, CDR2 YSLEER. This CDR3 is built from 13 residues. CDR3 bases: TGCGCCAGCAGCCAAGGAGTTTCCTATGGCTACACCTTC. Translation gives CASSQGVSYGYTF.

V gene TRBV11-3 combines with J gene TRBJ2-3; TRBD2 matches at 13 bases. The trim removed 5 bases at V and 3 bases at J, leaving 5 bases unmatched. This CDR3 has 16 amino acids. The germline V gene has CDR1 SGHNT and CDR2 YENEEA. In nucleotides, the CDR3 is TGTGCCAGCAGCACACTAGCGGGGGGGCCAACAGATACGCAGTATTTT. Residues: CASSTLAGGPTDTQYF.

There are a few counts of this clone. This chain uses TRBV6-6 with TRBJ2-7, with 7 bases that match TRBD2. Losses at the gene ends were 5 bases for V and 2 bases for J; bases not matched to a gene: 3. The germline V gene has CDR1 MNHNY and CDR2 SVGAGI (reference sequence). The CDR3 loop spans 13 amino acids. CDR3 coding DNA: TGTGCCAGCAGTGGGAGGGGAACCTACGAGCAGTACTTC. It is translated as CASSGRGTYEQYF.

This clone was found a few times. The chain carries TRBV7-9 and TRBJ2-1; D unresolved. With 5 bases removed from V and 6 bases from J, the gap between germline ends came to 14 bases. The CDR3 spans 14 residues. Looked up from germline, CDR1 is SEHNR and CDR2 is FQNEAQ (reference sequence). CDR3 sequence: CASSLTFVGNEQFF. The CDR3 bases are TGTGCCAGCAGCCTTACTTTCGTTGGCAATGAGCAGTTCTTC. The variable domain in full, with the rest retrieved from reference TRBV7-9 and TRBJ2-1, is DTGVSQNPRHKITKRGQNVTFRCDPISEHNRLYWYRQTLGQGPEFLTYFQNEAQLEKSRLLSDRFSAERPKGSFSTLEIQRTEQGDSAMYLCASSLTFVGNEQFFGPGTRLTVL.